The 30 T cell receptor beta chains below were found in one sample sequenced in a study of blood T cell repertoires in COVID-19. Method: immunoSEQ multiplex PCR; TCRdb's copy keeps in-frame clones and lacks some. The sample lists about 250,000 clones, just under 90% occurring once. Sequencing used PBMCs or T cells enriched from blood (not recorded which). The receptors come from a woman in her twenties or thirties with acute COVID-19.

V and J are TRBV5-5 and TRBJ2-2; D is unresolved. Germline V CDR1 and CDR2: SGHKS, YYEKEE (reference sequence). V gave up 3 bases and J gave up 2 bases, with 8 bases separating them. CDR3 length: 14 amino acids. As DNA, the CDR3 is TGTGCCAGCAGCTGGGCCGCCAACACCGGGGAGCTGTTTTTT. This encodes CASSWAANTGELFF.

The chain uses TRBV10-3 and TRBJ2-1, with 11 bases aligning to TRBD2. The V gene end was trimmed by 0 bases and the J gene end by 7 bases; junction bases not matched to a gene: 14. Germline loops: CDR1 ENHRY, CDR2 SYGVKD. This CDR3 spans 19 amino acids. CDR3 nucleotides: TGTGCCATCAGTGAGTCGGAAATAGCGGGGGGGCGAGGGAGAAATGAGCAGTTCTTC. Encoded protein: CAISESEIAGGRGRNEQFF.

The genes are TRBV30 and TRBJ2-1; D is possibly TRBD2 (7 bases). CDR3 length equals 17 residues. V was clipped by 6 bases and J by 3 bases, with 24 bases between them. The germline V gene has CDR1 GTSNPN and CDR2 SVGIG (reference sequence). The CDR3 nucleotides read TGTGCCTGCCACCTTCAGGCGGGGGCCGTTTACTACAATGAGCAGTTCTTC. Its protein product is CACHLQAGAVYYNEQFF.

The chain joins TRBV30 to TRBJ1-1; 8 positions agree with TRBD1. Germline values: CDR1 GTSNPN, CDR2 SVGIG (reference sequence). Trimming cost V 6 bases and J 1 base; bases outside gene matches: 7. The CDR3 is made up of 14 amino acids. In nucleotides, the CDR3 is TGTGCCTGCACGGACAGGGTGAAGAACACTGAAGCTTTCTTT. Protein sequence: CACTDRVKNTEAFF.

The J gene is TRBJ2-7, the V gene TRBV28; D is undetermined. V gave up 6 bases and J gave up 4 bases, with 7 bases separating them. The CDR3 is made up of 11 amino acids. Looked up from germline, CDR1 is MDHEN and CDR2 is SYDVKM. CDR3 DNA: TGTGCCAGCAGAACAGTATACGAGCAGTACTTC. Protein sequence: CASRTVYEQYF.

The rearrangement links TRBV5-8 to TRBJ2-3; the D gene is possibly TRBD1 (6 bases). CDR1 is SGHTS, CDR2 YDEGEE, per germline. This CDR3 spans 15 amino acids. Trimming removed 1 base at V and 4 bases at J, with 13 bases between. CDR3 in amino acids: CASSLLGAPPDTQYF. The CDR3 DNA reads TGTGCCAGCAGCTTGTTGGGGGCTCCTCCAGATACGCAGTATTTT.

V and J are TRBV5-4 and TRBJ2-3; the D gene is possibly TRBD2 (5 bases). The CDR3 runs to 15 residues. The germline V gene has CDR1 SGHNT and CDR2 YYREEE (reference sequence). V lost 4 bases and J lost 2, with 14 bases in between. CDR3 sequence (DNA): TGTGCCAGCAGCAACGGACTCTCCCTCACAGATACGCAGTATTTT. Translating it yields CASSNGLSLTDTQYF.

The chain links TRBV19 to TRBJ1-2; D is undetermined. Germline V lookup: CDR1 LNHDA, CDR2 SQIVND (reference sequence). Trimming cost V 3 bases and J 2 bases, with 10 bases left between them. CDR3 length equals 14 residues. Here the CDR3 reads CASSIHRSNYGYTF. CDR3 nucleotide sequence: TGTGCCAGTAGTATCCATCGGTCCAACTATGGCTACACCTTC.

The chain couples TRBV11-2 to TRBJ2-1; D perhaps matches TRBD2 (6 bases). Trimming removed 4 bases at V and 4 bases at J, with 20 bases between. Germline loops: CDR1 SGHAT, CDR2 FQNNGV. The CDR3 is made up of 17 amino acids. CDR3 bases: TGTGCCAGCAGCTGGCGGTGGGGCGGGGAAATGTACAATGAGCAGTTCTTC. Translated: CASSWRWGGEMYNEQFF.

The chain joins TRBV7-2 to TRBJ1-1; D perhaps matches TRBD1 (5 bases). V lost 1 base, J lost 6 bases, and 18 bases lay in between. The germline V gene encodes CDR1 SGHTA and CDR2 FQGNSA. The CDR3 is 16 amino acids. CDR3 DNA sequence: TGTGCCAGCAGCTTAGACGCCGCCGGGACTCAAGCTGAAGCTTTCTTT. This encodes CASSLDAAGTQAEAFF.

The chain uses TRBV7-2 and TRBJ2-5; D unclear. V lost 1 base and J lost 5, with 8 bases in between. In germline, CDR1 is SGHTA, CDR2 FQGNSA. CDR3 size: 13 residues. CDR3 sequence: CASSLGLRETQYF. The DNA for the CDR3 is TGTGCCAGCAGCTTAGGGCTCAGGGAGACCCAGTACTTC.

J is TRBJ2-7 and V is TRBV7-8, with D tentatively TRBD1 (6 bases). The CDR3 is made up of 13 amino acids. The germline gives CDR1 SGHVS, CDR2 FQNEAQ. Trimming pared 3 bases from V and 6 bases from J, leaving 12 bases between. The CDR3 is CASSFQQGIEQYF. The CDR3 coding sequence is TGTGCCAGCAGCTTCCAACAGGGCATCGAGCAGTACTTC.

V usage is TRBV7-2 and J usage is TRBJ2-7; D uncertain. Trimming took off 5 bases at V and 2 bases at J, with 13 bases between the two ends. This CDR3 has 14 residues. Germline CDR1 is SGHTA and CDR2 is FQGNSA. CDR3 sequence (DNA): TGTGCCAGCAGCCTGATAGCCAGACCCTACGAGCAGTACTTC. Amino acids: CASSLIARPYEQYF.

This clone was found a few times. V usage is TRBV4-1 and J usage is TRBJ2-7, with 7 bases that match TRBD1. Germline V lookup: CDR1 MGHRA, CDR2 YSYEKL. This CDR3 contains 14 residues. Unmatched junction bases numbered 6, after V lost 4 bases and J lost 3 bases. As DNA, the CDR3 is TGCGCCAGCAGCCCGACAGGGTCCGGCTACGAGCAGTACTTC. Encoded protein: CASSPTGSGYEQYF.

This chain connects TRBV28 to TRBJ2-7; unclear D gene. From germline, CDR1 is MDHEN and CDR2 SYDVKM. The V end lost 2 bases, the J end lost 3 bases, and 5 bases lay between the germline ends. This CDR3 is 12 amino acids long. This chain's CDR3 is CASSLQNYEQYF. The DNA of the CDR3 is TGTGCCAGCAGTTTACAGAACTACGAGCAGTACTTC. Full variable domain (missing parts from reference TRBV28 and TRBJ2-7): DVKVTQSSRYLVKRTGEKVFLECVQDMDHENMFWYRQDPGLGLRLIYFSYDVKMKEKGDIPEGYSVSREKKERFSLILESASTNQTSMYLCASSLQNYEQYFGPGTRLTVT.

The chain is built from TRBV5-1 and TRBJ2-5, with D possibly being TRBD2 (6 bases). The germline gives CDR1 SGHRS, CDR2 YFSETQ. CDR3 size: 15 residues. The V end lost 4 bases, the J end lost 3 bases, and 16 bases lay between the germline ends. CDR3 protein: CASSTINLAEETQYF. In DNA form, the CDR3 reads TGCGCCAGCAGCACAATAAATTTAGCGGAAGAGACCCAGTACTTC.

The chain couples TRBV5-6 to TRBJ1-1; D remains ambiguous. The CDR3 extends over 15 amino acids. V was trimmed by 0 bases and J by 1 base, leaving 10 bases between them. Germline V gives CDR1 SGHDT, CDR2 YYEEEE. DNA of the CDR3: TGTGCCAGCAGCTTGGTGGGCACACCGAACACTGAAGCTTTCTTT. Translation: CASSLVGTPNTEAFF.

The chain has TRBV30 and TRBJ2-5, with 11 bases lining up with TRBD2. Trimming cost V 5 bases and J 4 bases; bases outside gene matches: 6. The CDR3 is 14 residues long. Germline V CDR1 and CDR2: GTSNPN, SVGIG (reference sequence). CDR3 sequence reads: CAWVAGGLRETQYF. CDR3 sequence (DNA): TGTGCCTGGGTAGCGGGGGGGCTTCGAGAGACCCAGTACTTC.

The V and J genes are TRBV18 and TRBJ1-3; D not certain. This CDR3 contains 13 residues. With 8 bases removed from V and 0 bases from J, the gap between germline ends came to 8 bases. Germline loops: CDR1 KGHSH, CDR2 LQKENI. Here the CDR3 DNA reads TGTGCCAGCCGAGGCAGCTCTGGAAACACCATATATTTT. Protein: CASRGSSGNTIYF.

J is TRBJ2-6 and V is TRBV27; no firm D call. The V end lost 0 bases, the J end lost 2 bases, and 8 bases lay between the germline ends. This CDR3 has 16 residues. Per germline, CDR1 MNHEY and CDR2 SMNVEV (reference sequence). CDR3 sequence: CASSLSKRPGANVLTF. Written as DNA, the CDR3 is TGTGCCAGCAGTTTATCGAAGCGACCTGGGGCCAACGTCCTGACTTTC.

The chain uses TRBV18 and TRBJ2-1; 10 nucleotides match TRBD1. Trimming cost V 3 bases and J 6 bases; bases outside gene matches: 5. Germline assignment: CDR1 KGHSH and CDR2 LQKENI. The CDR3 has 15 residues. The CDR3 here is CASSPRDRGINEQFF. CDR3 nucleotide sequence: TGTGCCAGCTCACCCCGGGACAGGGGTATCAATGAGCAGTTCTTC.

The chain has TRBV2 and TRBJ2-7, with D perhaps TRBD2 (6 bases). Looked up from germline, CDR1 is SNHLY and CDR2 is FYNNEI. Trimming took off 7 bases at V and 2 bases at J, with 18 bases between the two ends. CDR3 length: 15 residues. CDR3 coding DNA: TGTGCCAGCACCCCAGGAGCGGGTCTAACCTACGAGCAGTACTTC. This gives the protein CASTPGAGLTYEQYF. Full variable domain (remainder filled in from reference TRBV2 and TRBJ2-7): EPEVTQTPSHQVTQMGQEVILRCVPISNHLYFYWYRQILGQKVEFLVSFYNNEISEKSEIFDDQFSVERPDGSNFTLKIRSTKLEDSAMYFCASTPGAGLTYEQYFGPGTRLTVT.

This chain uses TRBV29-1 with TRBJ1-4, with D unresolved. This CDR3 region has 13 residues. Germline CDR1 is SQVTM and CDR2 is ANQGSEA. The ends were cut back, 5 bases at V and 2 bases at J, with 9 bases in the middle. CDR3 protein: CSVCEATNEKLFF. The CDR3 DNA is TGCAGCGTTTGCGAGGCTACTAATGAAAAACTGTTTTTT.

The chain couples TRBV29-1 to TRBJ1-4; no clear D. CDR3 length: 12 residues. Trimming stripped 4 bases from V and 8 bases from J, with 11 bases between. The germline gives CDR1 SQVTM, CDR2 ANQGSEA. In DNA, the CDR3 is TGCAGCGTTGGGCAGACTGGGGAAAAACTGTTTTTT. It specifies CSVGQTGEKLFF.

This clone was detected once. The chain links TRBV4-1 to TRBJ1-1; possibly TRBD1 for D (6 bases). The CDR3 is 15 amino acids. V was pared by 4 bases and J by 1 base, with 13 bases between. CDR1 is MGHRA and CDR2 is YSYEKL in the germline V gene. This CDR3 reads CASSRAPQGNTEAFF. CDR3 bases: TGCGCCAGCAGCCGCGCACCACAGGGGAACACTGAAGCTTTCTTT.

The chain recombines TRBV5-4 with TRBJ2-7; 8 bases align to TRBD1. CDR1 SGHNT and CDR2 YYREEE come from the germline V gene (reference sequence). V was pared by 4 bases and J by 3 bases, with 9 bases of the junction left unmatched. The CDR3 is 15 amino acids. The CDR3, as DNA: TGTGCCAGCAGCGGAACGACAGGGGCTAGCTACGAGCAGTACTTC. Its protein is CASSGTTGASYEQYF.

This chain links TRBV4-1 with TRBJ2-3; no clear D gene. CDR1 and CDR2 (germline): MGHRA, YSYEKL. This CDR3 has 13 residues. V dropped 1 base and J dropped 3 bases, with 5 bases sitting between them. As DNA, the CDR3 is TGCGCCAGCAGCCAAGGCGAGACAGATACGCAGTATTTT. Its protein product is CASSQGETDTQYF.

The genes are TRBV18 and TRBJ1-1, with TRBD1 matching 9 bases. Trimming cost V 4 bases and J 11 bases; bases outside gene matches: 5. The CDR3 is 12 residues long. Germline V gene lookup returns CDR1 KGHSH and CDR2 LQKENI. The CDR3 spells CASSLRTGDAFF. Here the CDR3 DNA reads TGTGCCAGCTCACTTCGGACAGGGGATGCTTTCTTT.

V usage is TRBV19 and J usage is TRBJ1-5; D perhaps matches TRBD1 (6 bases). The CDR3 sequence is 12 residues long. Trimming took off 9 bases at V and 3 bases at J, with 9 bases between the two ends. Germline CDR1 reads LNHDA; CDR2 reads SQIVND (reference sequence). CDR3 nucleotide sequence: TGTGCCAGCCGGACAGCCAATCAGCCCCAGCATTTT. Encoded protein: CASRTANQPQHF. The full variable domain, in which reference TRBV19 and TRBJ1-5 provide the parts outside the CDR3, is DGGITQSPKYLFRKEGQNVTLSCEQNLNHDAMYWYRQDPGQGLRLIYYSQIVNDFQKGDIAEGYSVSREKKESFPLTVTSAQKNPTAFYLCASRTANQPQHFGDGTRLSIL.

The chain couples TRBV11-1 to TRBJ2-7, with 7 nucleotides matching TRBD2. J was trimmed by 5 bases and V by 5 bases; bases with no gene match: 12. Germline lookup yields CDR1 SGHAT and CDR2 FQDESV (reference sequence). This CDR3 spans 15 amino acids. In DNA form, the CDR3 reads TGTGCCAGCAGCATTTCTAGCGGTGGGTTGAACGAGCAGTACTTC. Amino acid sequence: CASSISSGGLNEQYF.